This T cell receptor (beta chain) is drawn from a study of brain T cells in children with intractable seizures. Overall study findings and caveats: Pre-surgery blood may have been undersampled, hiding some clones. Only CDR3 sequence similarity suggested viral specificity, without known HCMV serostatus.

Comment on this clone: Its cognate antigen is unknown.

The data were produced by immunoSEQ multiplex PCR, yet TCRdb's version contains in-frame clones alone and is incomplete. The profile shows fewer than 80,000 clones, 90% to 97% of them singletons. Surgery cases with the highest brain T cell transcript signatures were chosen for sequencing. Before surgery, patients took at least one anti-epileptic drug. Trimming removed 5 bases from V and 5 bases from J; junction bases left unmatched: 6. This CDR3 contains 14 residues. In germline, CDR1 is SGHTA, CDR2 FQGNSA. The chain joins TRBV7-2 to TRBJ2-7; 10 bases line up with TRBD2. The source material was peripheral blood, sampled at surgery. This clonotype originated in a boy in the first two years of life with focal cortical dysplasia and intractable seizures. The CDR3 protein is CASSTSGMVDEQYF. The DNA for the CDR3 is TGTGCCAGCAGCACTAGCGGGATGGTCGACGAGCAGTACTTC.